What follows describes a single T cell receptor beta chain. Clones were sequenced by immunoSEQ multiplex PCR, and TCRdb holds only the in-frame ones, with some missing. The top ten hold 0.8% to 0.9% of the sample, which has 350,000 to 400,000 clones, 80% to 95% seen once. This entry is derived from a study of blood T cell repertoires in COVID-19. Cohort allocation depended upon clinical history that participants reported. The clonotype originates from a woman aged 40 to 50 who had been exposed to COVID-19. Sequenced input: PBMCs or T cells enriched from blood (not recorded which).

Written as DNA, the CDR3 is TGTGCCAGCAGCTTCACAGGGTCTGAAGCTTTCTTT. Residues: CASSFTGSEAFF. This sequence joins TRBV11-3 and TRBJ1-1, with D possibly TRBD1 on 6 matching bases. Looked up from germline, CDR1 is SGHNT and CDR2 is YENEEA. The length of the CDR3 is 12 residues. With 3 bases removed from V and 6 bases from J, the gap between germline ends came to 8 bases.